This is a list of T cell receptor beta chains from one sample in a study of cytomegalovirus exposure and HLA in healthy donors. Clones were sequenced by immunoSEQ multiplex PCR, and TCRdb holds only the in-frame ones, with some missing. The table shows around 190,000 clones, with 80% to 90% occurring only once. Sequences were obtained from PBMCs. The receptor set was obtained from a woman aged 25 to 39 in good health and CMV-seronegative. The CDR3 runs from the conserved cysteine through the conserved F or W. A D gene is named only where the DNA matches it firmly. Only part of the rows carry a size: once, few, many, or a class if the clone is expanded.

. | TRBJ2-2 | TRBD2 | TRBV7-3 | CASSRGGVDGELFF | TGTGCCAGCAGCCGGGGAGGGGTGGACGGGGAGCTGTTTTTT
once | TRBJ2-2 | TRBD1 | TRBV18 | CASSSGGRTGELFF | TGTGCCAGCTCGTCAGGGGGCAGAACCGGGGAGCTGTTTTTT
few | TRBJ1-1 | . | TRBV30 | CAWSVGTTAQGAFF | TGTGCCTGGAGTGTAGGGACTACGGCCCAGGGAGCTTTCTTT
. | TRBJ1-2 | TRBD1 | TRBV9 | CASSVAPRGTEGYTF | TGTGCCAGCAGCGTAGCCCCCAGGGGGACGGAAGGCTACACCTTC
. | TRBJ2-7 | TRBD2 | TRBV5-4 | CASSLGLAMGVYEQYF | TGTGCCAGCAGCCTCGGACTAGCGATGGGAGTATACGAGCAGTACTTC
once | TRBJ1-2 | TRBD1 | TRBV10-2 | CASSLQGVGGYTF | TGCGCCAGCAGTTTACAGGGGGTCGGTGGCTACACCTTC
few | TRBJ2-7 | . | TRBV4-1 | CASSLAPTGSSYEQYF | TGCGCCAGCAGCCTTGCGCCCACAGGGAGCTCCTACGAGCAGTACTTC
. | TRBJ2-1 | . | TRBV5-1 | CASSLRSNSHNEQFF | TGCGCCAGCAGCTTGCGCAGTAATAGCCACAATGAGCAGTTCTTC
once | TRBJ1-5 | TRBD1 | TRBV6-5 | CASSHTGVSNQPQHF | TGTGCCAGCAGCCATACAGGGGTTTCGAATCAGCCCCAGCATTTT
few | TRBJ1-2 | . | TRBV27 | CASSESGRDGYTF | TGTGCCAGCAGTGAAAGCGGGCGCGATGGCTACACCTTC
. | TRBJ1-5 | . | TRBV12-5 | CASGLVLGQKNQPQHF | TGTGCTAGTGGTTTGGTACTGGGGCAGAAAAATCAGCCCCAGCATTTT
. | TRBJ1-2 | TRBD1 | TRBV6-5 | CASSYKTQGGYGYTF | TGTGCCAGCAGTTACAAGACCCAGGGGGGCTATGGCTACACCTTC
few | TRBJ2-3 | . | TRBV6-1 | CASSEKPGAGADTQYF | TGTGCCAGCAGTGAAAAGCCAGGGGCTGGGGCAGATACGCAGTATTTT
. | TRBJ2-7 | TRBD1 | TRBV18 | CASSPGQGTYEQYF | TGTGCCAGCTCACCCGGACAGGGGACCTACGAGCAGTACTTC
. | TRBJ2-7 | . | TRBV2 | CASIPTTDYEQYF | TGTGCCAGCATCCCGACTACAGACTACGAGCAGTACTTC
. | TRBJ2-3 | TRBD2 | TRBV4-1 | CASSERLAGPDTQYF | TGCGCCAGCAGCGAAAGACTAGCAGGCCCAGATACGCAGTATTTT
. | TRBJ1-5 | . | TRBV4-1 | CASSQDLSGIQQPQHF | TGCGCCAGCAGCCAAGATTTGTCAGGGATCCAACAGCCCCAGCATTTT
few | TRBJ1-3 | . | TRBV6-1 | CASSRQSLTGNTIYF | TGTGCCAGCAGTCGACAGTCCCTTACTGGAAACACCATATATTTT
once | TRBJ2-7 | TRBD2 | TRBV5-1 | CASSSGVSGRSSYEQYF | TGCGCCAGCAGCTCGGGAGTTAGCGGGAGGAGTTCCTACGAGCAGTACTTC
. | TRBJ1-2 | . | TRBV7-8 | CASSLGGGGEGYGYTF | TGTGCCAGCAGCTTAGGGGGAGGGGGAGAAGGCTATGGCTACACCTTC
. | TRBJ2-7 | TRBD2 | TRBV15 | CATTPAGGPLRRQYF | TGTGCCACCACCCCGGCGGGAGGGCCCCTTAGACGGCAGTACTTC
. | TRBJ1-2 | . | TRBV7-9 | CASSPSQRTTYGYTF | TGTGCCAGCAGCCCCTCACAGAGGACAACCTATGGCTACACCTTC
. | TRBJ2-7 | . | TRBV6-1 | CASSEGEGTGAYEQYF | TGTGCCAGCAGTGAAGGCGAGGGGACGGGGGCCTACGAGCAGTACTTC
. | TRBJ2-7 | TRBD1 | TRBV10-3 | CAIRKGQGPTYEQYF | TGTGCCATCAGGAAAGGACAGGGACCGACCTACGAGCAGTACTTC
. | TRBJ2-7 | TRBD2 | TRBV6-1 | CASILRLATHEQYF | TGTGCCAGCATTCTTAGACTAGCAACGCACGAGCAGTACTTC
. | TRBJ1-1 | . | TRBV6-4 | CASSPGKNTEAFF | TGTGCCAGCAGTCCGGGGAAAAACACTGAAGCTTTCTTT
. | TRBJ1-1 | . | TRBV18 | CASSIQGGTEAFF | TGTGCCAGCTCTATTCAAGGGGGCACTGAAGCTTTCTTT